This section outlines one T cell receptor (beta chain) sequence together with its context. This clone has just one count. Its binding antigen is unknown. Base qualities are not at hand, and no much larger clone is one base apart. From a lookup of the germline V gene (reference sequence), CDR1 and CDR2 are LNHDA and SQIVND. Reading from cysteine to phenylalanine, the CDR3 counts 17 amino acids. Just CDR3 DNA is preserved here, 51 bases in frame from base 1. Trimming accounts for 3 bases at V and 6 bases at J, while the number of junction bases matched to no gene is 14. Whole blood was collected in K2EDTA tubes by collaborating institutions according to the institutions' own protocols. Collaborator samples were shipped for TCRbeta analysis as frozen whole blood, isolated PBMCs, or DNA extracted from either sample type. TCRbeta CDR3 regions were amplified from genomic DNA using the immunoSEQ Assay, a bias-controlled multiplex PCR. Regarding the original processing steps: The number of nucleated cells in each sample was estimated by amplification of reference gene primers within the assay. Sequence reads were collapsed and filtered to measure the absolute abundance of every unique TCRbeta CDR3 rearrangement. Productive Simpson clonality was computed per sample as the square root of Simpson's diversity index over productive rearrangements. Not all clones reach the TCRdb copy of this immuneACCESS table, which keeps in-frame sequences only. Checked studies attribute under half of the gap to unresolved V genes and leave the rest unexplained. D and trimming come from the DNA, and the V and J calls and clone size come from that table. The sample table records about 59,000 clones; 90% to 95% of these occur just once. 6.5% to 9.5% of the sample is held by the ten biggest clonotypes.

The sample originates from a study of blood T cell repertoires in COVID-19 (dated by TCRdb to about 2020). At the level of the whole study: Samples from collaborators originated in the United States, Italy and Spain and spanned both the acute and convalescent phases of COVID-19. The prospective study material was composed of cDNA or gDNA derived from T cells, B-cell-depleted T cells, or PBMCs. Deeply sampled blood TCRbeta repertoires from subjects exposed to, actively infected with, or recovered from COVID-19 were included in the dataset. The repertoires were released in a freely available public database meant as a resource for research on the immune response to SARS-CoV-2. The samples were drawn from the first 160 participants of the ongoing ImmuneRACE study and from 1,254 subjects provided by 6 global collaborators. A de-identified subject ID, COVID-19 status, age in years and sex were almost always included in the sample metadata. HLA class I and class II types, where available, came from metadata supplied by the sample provider rather than from assay-based typing. Results the study describes overall, beyond this receptor: The amount of clinical and demographic metadata varied by source and participant and was provided uncurated.

The sequencing input was peripheral blood. The sequence links TRBV19 to TRBJ1-1; TRBD1 lines up with 9 middle nucleotides. This receptor was identified in a human donor in a cohort sampled during active COVID-19. The CDR3 protein sequence reads: CASSMIRTGDLGPEAFF. The DNA sequence is as follows: TGTGCCAGTAGTATGATCCGGACAGGGGACTTGGGCCCTGAAGCTTTCTTT.